This T cell receptor beta chain was identified during a study of blood T cell repertoires in COVID-19. Profiled with immunoSEQ multiplex PCR; TCRdb holds only in-frame clones, not every one. Among hundreds of thousands of clones listed, around 92% were seen once. Specimen: peripheral blood. The clonotype comes from a woman aged 25 to 39 with COVID-19, enrolled during active disease.

The CDR3 region is CASSLGRVKPGENSYEQYF. The CDR3 DNA reads TGTGCCAGCAGCTTAGGGAGGGTTAAACCTGGAGAAAACTCCTACGAGCAGTACTTC. The chain couples TRBV7-6 to TRBJ2-7; D is perhaps TRBD2 (6 bases). The CDR3 covers 19 residues. V was trimmed by 1 base and J by 0 bases, leaving 22 bases between them. The germline gives CDR1 SGHVS, CDR2 FNYEAQ.